This TCR beta chain was profiled in a study of long-term antiretroviral therapy in people with HIV. In the study overall: Earliest sampling preceded the 2015 immediate-ART recommendation by about a decade. Findings and limits, study-wide: Clones that had undergone expansion before ART dominated the repertoire at all time points. With ART, diversity went up but was still lower than in transplant donor controls.

Concerning this clone: Its antigen remains unidentified.

The authors ran the immunoSEQ assay, v3.0, at survey level. In sequencing, about 40,000-50,000 T-cell genomes per sample were targeted. Sequencing used immunoSEQ multiplex PCR; TCRdb keeps in-frame clones, though not all of them. The sample includes 39,000 or so clones, roughly 80% of them seen just once. The V gene's germline CDR1 is SGHVS and CDR2 FNYEAQ. CDR3 length: 15 amino acids. V lost 3 bases and J 2 bases, leaving 11 bases between the germline ends. This receptor was obtained from a man aged 18 to 30 with HIV. Specimen: unsorted PBMCs, collected 0.6 years after starting antiretroviral therapy. The rearrangement links TRBV7-6 to TRBJ1-5; D is ambiguous. The CDR3: CASSLAGGGNQPQHF. The CDR3 nucleotides read TGTGCCAGCAGCTTGGCGGGCGGAGGCAATCAGCCCCAGCATTTT.